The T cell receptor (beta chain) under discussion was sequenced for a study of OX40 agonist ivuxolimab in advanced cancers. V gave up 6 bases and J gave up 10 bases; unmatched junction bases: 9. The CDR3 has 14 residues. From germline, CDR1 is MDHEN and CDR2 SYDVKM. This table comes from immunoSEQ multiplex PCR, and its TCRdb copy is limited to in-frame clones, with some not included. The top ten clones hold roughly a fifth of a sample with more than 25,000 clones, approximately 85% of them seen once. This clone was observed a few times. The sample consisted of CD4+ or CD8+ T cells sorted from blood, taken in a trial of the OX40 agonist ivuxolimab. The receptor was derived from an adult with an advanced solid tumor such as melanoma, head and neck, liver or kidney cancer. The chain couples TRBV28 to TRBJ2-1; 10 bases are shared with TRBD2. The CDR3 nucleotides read TGTGCCAGCAGGTACAGCGGGGGGGAGGGGGAGCAGTTCTTC. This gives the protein CASRYSGGEGEQFF.